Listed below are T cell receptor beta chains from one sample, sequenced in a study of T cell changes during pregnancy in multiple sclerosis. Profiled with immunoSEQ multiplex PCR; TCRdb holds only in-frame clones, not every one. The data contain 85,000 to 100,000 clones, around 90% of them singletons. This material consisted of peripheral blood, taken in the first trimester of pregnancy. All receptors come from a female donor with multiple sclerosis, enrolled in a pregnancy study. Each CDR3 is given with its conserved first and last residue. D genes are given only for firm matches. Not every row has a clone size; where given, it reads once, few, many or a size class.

CDR3aa: CASSPTGMVGNQPQHF
CDR3nt: TGTGCCAGTAGCCCCACAGGGATGGTTGGCAATCAGCCCCAGCATTTT
j_gene: TRBJ1-5
v_gene: TRBV19
abundance: -
d_gene: -

CDR3aa: CASSLGAARAYEQYF
CDR3nt: TGTGCCAGCAGCCTCGGAGCTGCCAGGGCCTACGAGCAGTACTTC
j_gene: TRBJ2-7
v_gene: TRBV5-8
abundance: -
d_gene: -

CDR3aa: CASSIQVNTEAFF
CDR3nt: TGTGCCAGCAGCATACAGGTGAACACTGAAGCTTTCTTT
j_gene: TRBJ1-1
v_gene: TRBV7-2
abundance: -
d_gene: -

CDR3aa: CASSARGTVSNQPQHF
CDR3nt: TGTGCCAGCAGTGCTCGAGGGACAGTAAGCAATCAGCCCCAGCATTTT
j_gene: TRBJ1-5
v_gene: TRBV6-1
abundance: once
d_gene: TRBD1

CDR3aa: CALESRGTEAFF
CDR3nt: TGTGCCTTGGAGAGCAGGGGCACTGAAGCTTTCTTT
j_gene: TRBJ1-1
v_gene: TRBV30
abundance: -
d_gene: -

CDR3aa: CSVVTSGGYEQYF
CDR3nt: TGCAGCGTTGTGACTAGCGGGGGGTACGAGCAGTACTTC
j_gene: TRBJ2-7
v_gene: TRBV29-1
abundance: -
d_gene: TRBD2

CDR3aa: CAISEGGRGYEQYF
CDR3nt: TGTGCCATCAGTGAGGGAGGCAGGGGTTACGAGCAGTACTTC
j_gene: TRBJ2-7
v_gene: TRBV10-3
abundance: -
d_gene: -

CDR3aa: CASSRRLAGYEQYF
CDR3nt: TGTGCCAGCAGTCGTAGACTAGCGGGGTACGAGCAGTACTTC
j_gene: TRBJ2-7
v_gene: TRBV28
abundance: -
d_gene: TRBD2

CDR3aa: CASSEAGGDGKAFF
CDR3nt: TGTGCCAGCAGTGAGGCAGGGGGTGATGGTAAGGCTTTCTTT
j_gene: TRBJ1-1
v_gene: TRBV6-1
abundance: few
d_gene: TRBD1

CDR3aa: CASSVRAGEIADTQYF
CDR3nt: TGTGCCAGCAGCGTAAGAGCGGGAGAGATCGCAGATACGCAGTATTTT
j_gene: TRBJ2-3
v_gene: TRBV9
abundance: -
d_gene: TRBD2

CDR3aa: CASSQDGLATDTQYF
CDR3nt: TGCGCCAGCAGCCAAGACGGCCTAGCAACAGATACGCAGTATTTT
j_gene: TRBJ2-3
v_gene: TRBV4-3
abundance: -
d_gene: -

CDR3aa: CASSEAPGAYYEAFF
CDR3nt: TGTGCCAGCAGTGAAGCCCCAGGGGCCTACTATGAAGCTTTCTTT
j_gene: TRBJ1-1
v_gene: TRBV2
abundance: few
d_gene: -

CDR3aa: CASSLGQSYYGYTF
CDR3nt: TGCGCCAGCAGCTTGGGACAGAGCTACTATGGCTACACCTTC
j_gene: TRBJ1-2
v_gene: TRBV5-1
abundance: -
d_gene: -

CDR3aa: CAWARTGEWGNEQFF
CDR3nt: TGTGCCTGGGCTAGGACAGGGGAATGGGGTAATGAGCAGTTCTTC
j_gene: TRBJ2-1
v_gene: TRBV30
abundance: -
d_gene: TRBD1

CDR3aa: CASSRILAGVTDTQYF
CDR3nt: TGTGCCAGCAGCCGTATACTAGCGGGGGTCACAGATACGCAGTATTTT
j_gene: TRBJ2-3
v_gene: TRBV7-2
abundance: -
d_gene: TRBD2

CDR3aa: CASSLSLSSYNEQFF
CDR3nt: TGTGCCAGCAGCTTATCCCTGAGCTCCTACAATGAGCAGTTCTTC
j_gene: TRBJ2-1
v_gene: TRBV5-8
abundance: -
d_gene: -

CDR3aa: CASSLYRGNTEAFF
CDR3nt: TGTGCCAGCAGCTTGTACAGGGGCAACACTGAAGCTTTCTTT
j_gene: TRBJ1-1
v_gene: TRBV5-6
abundance: -
d_gene: TRBD1

CDR3aa: CASSYTTVQPGETQYF
CDR3nt: TGTGCCAGCAGTTACACGACAGTCCAACCCGGAGAGACCCAGTACTTC
j_gene: TRBJ2-5
v_gene: TRBV6-5
abundance: -
d_gene: -

CDR3aa: CASSASGTSVYNEQFF
CDR3nt: TGTGCCAGCAGCGCTTCCGGGACTAGCGTTTACAATGAGCAGTTCTTC
j_gene: TRBJ2-1
v_gene: TRBV9
abundance: -
d_gene: TRBD2

CDR3aa: CASRPLVAFYEQYF
CDR3nt: TGTGCCAGCAGACCCCTCGTGGCTTTCTACGAGCAGTACTTC
j_gene: TRBJ2-7
v_gene: TRBV6-5
abundance: -
d_gene: -

CDR3aa: CSVEVGQGDGYTF
CDR3nt: TGCAGCGTTGAAGTGGGACAGGGCGATGGCTACACCTTC
j_gene: TRBJ1-2
v_gene: TRBV29-1
abundance: -
d_gene: TRBD1

CDR3aa: CASSGAGYGYTF
CDR3nt: TGTGCCAGTAGTGGGGCAGGTTATGGCTACACCTTC
j_gene: TRBJ1-2
v_gene: TRBV19
abundance: -
d_gene: -

CDR3aa: CASSLRYGGTHGYTF
CDR3nt: TGTGCCAGCAGTTTAAGATACGGAGGAACCCATGGCTACACCTTC
j_gene: TRBJ1-2
v_gene: TRBV27
abundance: -
d_gene: -

CDR3aa: CASSLAPSGRAVEQYF
CDR3nt: TGCGCCAGCAGCTTGGCCCCTAGCGGGAGGGCCGTAGAGCAGTACTTC
j_gene: TRBJ2-7
v_gene: TRBV5-1
abundance: -
d_gene: TRBD2

CDR3aa: CASSVQGSTNEKLFF
CDR3nt: TGTGCCAGCAGTGTACAGGGGTCAACTAATGAAAAACTGTTTTTT
j_gene: TRBJ1-4
v_gene: TRBV6-1
abundance: -
d_gene: TRBD1

CDR3aa: CASTGTGNYGYTF
CDR3nt: TGTGCCAGCACCGGGACAGGGAACTATGGCTACACCTTC
j_gene: TRBJ1-2
v_gene: TRBV2
abundance: once
d_gene: TRBD1

CDR3aa: CASSPRASGRTTDTQYF
CDR3nt: TGTGCCAGCTCACCTAGGGCTAGCGGGAGAACTACAGATACGCAGTATTTT
j_gene: TRBJ2-3
v_gene: TRBV18
abundance: -
d_gene: TRBD2

CDR3aa: CASGLQGFQPQHF
CDR3nt: TGTGCTAGTGGTTTACAGGGATTTCAGCCCCAGCATTTT
j_gene: TRBJ1-5
v_gene: TRBV12-5
abundance: -
d_gene: -

CDR3aa: CASRFDRSEAFF
CDR3nt: TGTGCCAGCAGGTTTGACAGGAGTGAAGCTTTCTTT
j_gene: TRBJ1-1
v_gene: TRBV6-6
abundance: once
d_gene: -

CDR3aa: CASSEGVGVRTAQYF
CDR3nt: TGTGCCAGCAGTGAAGGAGTGGGGGTTCGGACAGCACAGTACTTC
j_gene: TRBJ2-7
v_gene: TRBV6-1
abundance: -
d_gene: -

CDR3aa: CASSETSRRSYGYTF
CDR3nt: TGTGCCAGCAGTGAAACCTCGCGGAGGTCCTATGGCTACACCTTC
j_gene: TRBJ1-2
v_gene: TRBV6-1
abundance: once
d_gene: -

CDR3aa: CASSTSGITGELFF
CDR3nt: TGTGCCAGCAGTACTAGCGGGATCACCGGGGAGCTGTTTTTT
j_gene: TRBJ2-2
v_gene: TRBV4-2
abundance: -
d_gene: TRBD2

CDR3aa: CASTRTGSEQYF
CDR3nt: TGTGCCAGCACCCGGACAGGATCCGAGCAGTACTTC
j_gene: TRBJ2-7
v_gene: TRBV2
abundance: -
d_gene: TRBD1

CDR3aa: CASSTQRTGEQYF
CDR3nt: TGTGCCAGTAGTACACAAAGGACTGGGGAGCAGTACTTC
j_gene: TRBJ2-7
v_gene: TRBV19
abundance: -
d_gene: -

CDR3aa: CASSLGGTGNTGELFF
CDR3nt: TGTGCCAGCAGCTTGGGGGGGACGGGGAACACCGGGGAGCTGTTTTTT
j_gene: TRBJ2-2
v_gene: TRBV7-9
abundance: -
d_gene: TRBD2

CDR3aa: CSVEPGGPYNEQFF
CDR3nt: TGCAGCGTTGAACCGGGAGGGCCCTACAATGAGCAGTTCTTC
j_gene: TRBJ2-1
v_gene: TRBV29-1
abundance: -
d_gene: TRBD2

CDR3aa: CASSETSVAYEQYF
CDR3nt: TGTGCCAGCAGCGAGACTAGCGTAGCCTACGAGCAGTACTTC
j_gene: TRBJ2-7
v_gene: TRBV9
abundance: -
d_gene: TRBD2

CDR3aa: CAISLQGSVNTEAFF
CDR3nt: TGTGCCATCAGTTTACAGGGGTCCGTGAACACTGAAGCTTTCTTT
j_gene: TRBJ1-1
v_gene: TRBV10-3
abundance: -
d_gene: TRBD1

CDR3aa: CAISAGHSYEQYF
CDR3nt: TGTGCCATCAGTGCAGGTCACTCCTACGAGCAGTACTTC
j_gene: TRBJ2-7
v_gene: TRBV10-3
abundance: few
d_gene: -

CDR3aa: CASSPADRSYEQYF
CDR3nt: TGTGCCAGCAGTCCAGCGGACAGATCCTACGAGCAGTACTTC
j_gene: TRBJ2-7
v_gene: TRBV28
abundance: -
d_gene: -

CDR3aa: CASSAPGPSQQFF
CDR3nt: TGTGCCAGCAGTGCCCCTGGCCCTTCCCAGCAGTTCTTC
j_gene: TRBJ2-1
v_gene: TRBV6-1
abundance: -
d_gene: -

CDR3aa: CAWRADRGSGNTIYF
CDR3nt: TGTGCCTGGAGGGCAGACAGGGGGTCTGGAAACACCATATATTTT
j_gene: TRBJ1-3
v_gene: TRBV30
abundance: -
d_gene: TRBD1

CDR3aa: CAWSVRPGGYEQYF
CDR3nt: TGTGCCTGGAGTGTACGTCCAGGGGGTTACGAGCAGTACTTC
j_gene: TRBJ2-7
v_gene: TRBV30
abundance: -
d_gene: TRBD1

CDR3aa: CASSLFRAEAFF
CDR3nt: TGTGCCAGCAGTTTATTCAGGGCCGAAGCTTTCTTT
j_gene: TRBJ1-1
v_gene: TRBV28
abundance: -
d_gene: -

CDR3aa: CASSARLGFSDGYTF
CDR3nt: TGTGCCAGCAGTGCCCGGCTAGGATTTAGTGATGGCTACACCTTC
j_gene: TRBJ1-2
v_gene: TRBV6-1
abundance: -
d_gene: -